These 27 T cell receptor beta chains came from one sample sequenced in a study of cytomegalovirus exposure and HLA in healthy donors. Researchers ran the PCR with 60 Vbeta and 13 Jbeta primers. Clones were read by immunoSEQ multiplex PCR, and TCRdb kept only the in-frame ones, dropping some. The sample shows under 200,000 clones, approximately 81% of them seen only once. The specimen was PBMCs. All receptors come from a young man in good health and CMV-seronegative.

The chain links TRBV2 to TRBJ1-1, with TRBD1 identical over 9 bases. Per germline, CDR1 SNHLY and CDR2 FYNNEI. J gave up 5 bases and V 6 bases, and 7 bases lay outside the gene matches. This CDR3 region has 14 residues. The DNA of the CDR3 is TGTGCCAGCAGGCTGGACAGGGGAGGTACTGAAGCTTTCTTT. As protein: CASRLDRGGTEAFF.

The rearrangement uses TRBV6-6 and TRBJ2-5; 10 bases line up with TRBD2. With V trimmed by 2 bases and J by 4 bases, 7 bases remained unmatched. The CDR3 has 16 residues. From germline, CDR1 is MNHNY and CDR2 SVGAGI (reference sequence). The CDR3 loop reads CASSYKSGGAGETQYF. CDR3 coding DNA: TGTGCCAGCAGTTACAAAAGCGGGGGGGCCGGAGAGACCCAGTACTTC.

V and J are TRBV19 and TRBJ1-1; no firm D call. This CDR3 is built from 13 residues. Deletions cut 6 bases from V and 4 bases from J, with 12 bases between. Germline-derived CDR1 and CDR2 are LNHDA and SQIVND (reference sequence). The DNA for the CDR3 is TGTGCCAGTAGCACACATTCCCCCACTGAAGCTTTCTTT. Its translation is CASSTHSPTEAFF.

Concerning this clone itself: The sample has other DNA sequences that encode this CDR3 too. CDR3 protein: CASSLTRYEQYF. The CDR3 DNA reads as TGTGCCAGCAGCTTAACAAGATACGAGCAGTACTTC. The chain couples TRBV11-2 to TRBJ2-7; D gene ambiguous. Trimming took off 2 bases at V and 4 bases at J, with 6 bases between the two ends. This CDR3 is 12 amino acids long. Germline V gives CDR1 SGHAT, CDR2 FQNNGV.

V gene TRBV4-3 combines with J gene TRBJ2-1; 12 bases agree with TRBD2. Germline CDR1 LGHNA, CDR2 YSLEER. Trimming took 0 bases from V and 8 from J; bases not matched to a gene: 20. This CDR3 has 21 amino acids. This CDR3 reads CASSQDPLGLAGGPRTHEQFF. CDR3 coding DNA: TGCGCCAGCAGCCAAGATCCGTTAGGGCTAGCGGGAGGGCCAAGGACCCATGAGCAGTTCTTC.

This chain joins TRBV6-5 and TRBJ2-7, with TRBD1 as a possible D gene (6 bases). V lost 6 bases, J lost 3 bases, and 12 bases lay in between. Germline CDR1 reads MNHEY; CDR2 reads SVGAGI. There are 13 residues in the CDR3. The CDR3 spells CASSRDKNYEQYF. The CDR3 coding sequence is TGTGCCAGCAGCCGGGACAAAAACTACGAGCAGTACTTC.

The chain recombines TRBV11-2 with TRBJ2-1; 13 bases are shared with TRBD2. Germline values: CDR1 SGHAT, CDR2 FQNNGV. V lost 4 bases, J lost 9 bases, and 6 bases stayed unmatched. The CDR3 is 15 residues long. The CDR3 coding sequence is TGTGCCAGCAGCTCGAAGGGACTAGCGGGAAGTGAGCAGTTCTTC. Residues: CASSSKGLAGSEQFF.

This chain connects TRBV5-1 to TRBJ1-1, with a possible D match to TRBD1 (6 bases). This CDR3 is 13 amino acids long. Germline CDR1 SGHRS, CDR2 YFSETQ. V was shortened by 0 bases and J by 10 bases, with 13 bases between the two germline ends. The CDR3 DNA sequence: TGCGCCAGCAGCTTGGAAGGGGGATCGGGAGCTTTCTTT. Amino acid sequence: CASSLEGGSGAFF. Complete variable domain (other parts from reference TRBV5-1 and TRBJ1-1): KAGVTQTPRYLIKTRGQQVTLSCSPISGHRSVSWYQQTPGQGLQFLFEYFSETQRNKGNFPGRFSGRQFSNSRSEMNVSTLELGDSALYLCASSLEGGSGAFFGQGTRLTVV.

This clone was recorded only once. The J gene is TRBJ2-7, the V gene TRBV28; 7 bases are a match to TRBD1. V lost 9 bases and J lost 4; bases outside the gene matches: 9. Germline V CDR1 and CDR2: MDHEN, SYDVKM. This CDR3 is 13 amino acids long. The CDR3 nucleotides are TGTGCCAGTTTACAGGGGTGGGAGTACGAGCAGTACTTC. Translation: CASLQGWEYEQYF.

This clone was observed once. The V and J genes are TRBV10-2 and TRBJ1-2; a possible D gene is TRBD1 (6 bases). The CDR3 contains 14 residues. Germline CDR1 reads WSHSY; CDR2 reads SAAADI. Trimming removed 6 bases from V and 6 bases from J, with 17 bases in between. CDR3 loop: CASSSQQGSDGYTF. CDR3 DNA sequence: TGCGCCAGCAGCTCCCAACAGGGATCGGATGGCTACACCTTC.

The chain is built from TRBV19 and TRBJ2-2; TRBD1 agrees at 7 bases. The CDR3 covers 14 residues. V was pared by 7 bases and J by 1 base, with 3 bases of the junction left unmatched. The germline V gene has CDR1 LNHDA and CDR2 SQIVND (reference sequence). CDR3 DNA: TGTGCCAGTACCGGGACAGTGAACACCGGGGAGCTGTTTTTT. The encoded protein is CASTGTVNTGELFF.

CDR3: CASSPRVWGTGELFF. CDR3 nucleotide sequence: TGTGCCAGCAGTCCGAGGGTGTGGGGCACCGGGGAGCTGTTTTTT. The chain employs TRBV7-2 and TRBJ2-2, with a weak D call TRBD2 (5 bases). The germline V and J ends were trimmed by 6 bases and 4 bases, with 15 bases remaining between them. The CDR3 has 15 residues. Germline loops: CDR1 SGHTA, CDR2 FQGNSA.

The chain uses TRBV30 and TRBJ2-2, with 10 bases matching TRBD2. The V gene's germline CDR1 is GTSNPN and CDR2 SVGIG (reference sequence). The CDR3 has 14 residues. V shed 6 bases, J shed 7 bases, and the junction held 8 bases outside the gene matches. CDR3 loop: CACQSGGVHGELFF. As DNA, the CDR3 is TGTGCCTGCCAAAGCGGGGGGGTGCACGGGGAGCTGTTTTTT.

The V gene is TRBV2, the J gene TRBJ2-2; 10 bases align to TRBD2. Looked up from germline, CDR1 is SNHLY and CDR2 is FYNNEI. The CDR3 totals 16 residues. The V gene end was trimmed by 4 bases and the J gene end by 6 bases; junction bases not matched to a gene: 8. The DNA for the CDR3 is TGTGCCAGCAGTGTCTTGGTAGCGGGAGGCCCCGGGGAGCTGTTTTTT. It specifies CASSVLVAGGPGELFF.

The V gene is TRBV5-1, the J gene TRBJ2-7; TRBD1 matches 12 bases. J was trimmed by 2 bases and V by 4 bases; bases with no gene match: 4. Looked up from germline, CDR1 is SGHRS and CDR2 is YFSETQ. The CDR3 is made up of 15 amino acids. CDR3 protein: CASSGGQGATYEQYF. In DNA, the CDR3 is TGCGCCAGCAGCGGGGGACAGGGGGCCACCTACGAGCAGTACTTC. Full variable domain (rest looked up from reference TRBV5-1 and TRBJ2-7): KAGVTQTPRYLIKTRGQQVTLSCSPISGHRSVSWYQQTPGQGLQFLFEYFSETQRNKGNFPGRFSGRQFSNSRSEMNVSTLELGDSALYLCASSGGQGATYEQYFGPGTRLTVT.

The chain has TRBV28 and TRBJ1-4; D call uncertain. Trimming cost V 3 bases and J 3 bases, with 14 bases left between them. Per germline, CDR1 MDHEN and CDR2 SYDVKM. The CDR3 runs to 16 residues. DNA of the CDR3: TGTGCCAGCAGTTTGTTTGGGAGTACGGCTAATGAAAAACTGTTTTTT. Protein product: CASSLFGSTANEKLFF.

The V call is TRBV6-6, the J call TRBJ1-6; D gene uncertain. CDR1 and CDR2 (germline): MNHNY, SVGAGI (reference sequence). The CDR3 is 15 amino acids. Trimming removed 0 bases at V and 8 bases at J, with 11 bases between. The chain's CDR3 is CASSYSRSRYSPLHF. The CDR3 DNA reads TGTGCCAGCAGTTACTCGAGGTCCCGGTATTCACCCCTCCACTTT.

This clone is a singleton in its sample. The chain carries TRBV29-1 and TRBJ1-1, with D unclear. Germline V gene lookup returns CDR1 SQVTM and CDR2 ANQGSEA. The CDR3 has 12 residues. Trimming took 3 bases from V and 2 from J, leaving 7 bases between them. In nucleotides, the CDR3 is TGCAGCGTTGACAGATTCAACACTGAAGCTTTCTTT. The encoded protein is CSVDRFNTEAFF.

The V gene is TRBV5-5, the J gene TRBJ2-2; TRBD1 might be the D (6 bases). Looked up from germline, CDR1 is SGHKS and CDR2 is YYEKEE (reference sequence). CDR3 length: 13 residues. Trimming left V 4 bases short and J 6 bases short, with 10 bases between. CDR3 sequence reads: CASSPPGAGELFF. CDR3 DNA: TGTGCCAGCAGCCCCCCAGGGGCCGGGGAGCTGTTTTTT.

The CDR3 DNA reads as TGTGCCAGTAGTATCGGGGGGCGGGAGTCCCAGCATTTT. Its protein is CASSIGGRESQHF. The chain recombines TRBV19 with TRBJ1-5; TRBD1 might be the D (6 bases). The CDR3 runs to 13 residues. V shed 3 bases and J shed 11 bases, with 14 bases lying between them. In germline, CDR1 is LNHDA, CDR2 SQIVND (reference sequence). Full variable domain (outside the CDR3, taken from reference TRBV19 and TRBJ1-5): DGGITQSPKYLFRKEGQNVTLSCEQNLNHDAMYWYRQDPGQGLRLIYYSQIVNDFQKGDIAEGYSVSREKKESFPLTVTSAQKNPTAFYLCASSIGGRESQHFGDGTRLSIL.

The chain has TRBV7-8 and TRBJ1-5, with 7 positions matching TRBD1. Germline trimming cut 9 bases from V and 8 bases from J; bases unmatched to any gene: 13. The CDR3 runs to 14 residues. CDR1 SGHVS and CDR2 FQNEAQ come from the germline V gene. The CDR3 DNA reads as TGTGCCAGAATTGTAGGGGGCAGGATGGAGCCCCAGCATTTT. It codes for CARIVGGRMEPQHF.

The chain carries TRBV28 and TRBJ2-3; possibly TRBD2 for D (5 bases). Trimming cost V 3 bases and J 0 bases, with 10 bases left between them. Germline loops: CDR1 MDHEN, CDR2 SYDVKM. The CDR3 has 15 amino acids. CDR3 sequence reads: CASSFPRGSTDTQYF. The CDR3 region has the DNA TGTGCCAGCAGTTTCCCCCGGGGTAGCACAGATACGCAGTATTTT.

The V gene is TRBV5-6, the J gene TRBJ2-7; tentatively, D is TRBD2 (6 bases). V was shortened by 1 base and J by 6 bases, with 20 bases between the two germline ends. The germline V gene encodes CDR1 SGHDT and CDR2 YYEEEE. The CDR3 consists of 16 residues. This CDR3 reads CASSLYGGARYGEQYF. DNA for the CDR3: TGTGCCAGCAGCTTGTATGGCGGGGCAAGATACGGCGAGCAGTACTTC.

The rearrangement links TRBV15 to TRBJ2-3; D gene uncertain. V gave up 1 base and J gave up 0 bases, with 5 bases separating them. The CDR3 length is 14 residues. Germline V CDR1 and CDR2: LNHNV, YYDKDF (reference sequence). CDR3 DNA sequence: TGTGCCACCAGCAGAGCGGGTAGCACAGATACGCAGTATTTT. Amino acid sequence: CATSRAGSTDTQYF. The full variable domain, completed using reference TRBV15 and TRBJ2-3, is DAMVIQNPRYQVTQFGKPVTLSCSQTLNHNVMYWYQQKSSQAPKLLFHYYDKDFNNEADTPDNFQSRRPNTSFCFLDIRSPGLGDTAMYLCATSRAGSTDTQYFGPGTRLTVL.

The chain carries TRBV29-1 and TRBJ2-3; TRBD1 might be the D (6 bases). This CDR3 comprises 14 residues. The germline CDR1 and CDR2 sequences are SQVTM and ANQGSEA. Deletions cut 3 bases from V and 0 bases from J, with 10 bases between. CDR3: CSVDAGASTDTQYF. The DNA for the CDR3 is TGCAGCGTTGATGCAGGGGCAAGCACAGATACGCAGTATTTT.

The CDR3 loop is CAISPLGGEDQPQHF. The DNA for the CDR3 is TGTGCCATCAGCCCCTTAGGGGGCGAGGATCAGCCCCAGCATTTT. The genes are TRBV10-3 and TRBJ1-5; 7 positions agree with TRBD1. The CDR3 has 15 amino acids. Germline-derived CDR1 and CDR2 are ENHRY and SYGVKD. The V and J ends lost 6 bases and 5 bases, in that order; junction bases with no gene match: 10.

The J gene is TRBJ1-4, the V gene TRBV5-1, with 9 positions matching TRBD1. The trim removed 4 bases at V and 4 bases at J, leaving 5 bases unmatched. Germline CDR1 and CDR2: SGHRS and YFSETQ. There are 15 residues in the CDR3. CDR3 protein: CASSGTGGSNEKLFF. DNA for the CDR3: TGCGCCAGCAGCGGAACAGGGGGCAGTAATGAAAAACTGTTTTTT.